A selection of T cell receptor beta chains follows, all from one sample in a study of shared clonotypes between healthy human individuals. TCRdb's copy holds only in-frame clones and misses some; the assay was immunoSEQ multiplex PCR. The sample has some 530,000 clones, about 85% seen once; the top ten hold roughly 13%. The sample was PBMCs. The source of these receptors is a woman aged 40 to 50 in good health. Some clones in this sample may be carry-over from other donors' samples. The CDR3 runs from the conserved cysteine through the conserved F or W. A D gene is named only where the DNA matches it firmly. Size values are once, few and many counts, or a class for expanded clones, and some rows have none.

size	V	D	J	length	DNA	CDR3
once	TRBV28	NA	TRBJ2-7	14	TGTGCCAGCACCCCTCTAGGGGTTCGGGACGAGCAGTACTTC	CASTPLGVRDEQYF
NA	TRBV5-8	NA	TRBJ1-1	13	TGTGCCAGCAGCCCATCAGGTTTCACTGAAGCTTTCTTT	CASSPSGFTEAFF
NA	TRBV29-1	TRBD1	TRBJ1-1	12	TGCAGCGTGAGGACAGGGGGCACTGAAGCTTTCTTT	CSVRTGGTEAFF
NA	TRBV4-2	NA	TRBJ1-2	15	TGTGCCAGCAGCCAAGTGTTGGACACGGCCTATGGCTACACCTTC	CASSQVLDTAYGYTF
NA	TRBV7-9	NA	TRBJ2-7	15	TGTGCCAGCAGCCCGGCCCAGGCTCGGGACTACGAGCAGTACTTC	CASSPAQARDYEQYF
NA	TRBV4-3	NA	TRBJ1-3	17	TGCGCCAGCAGCCAAGATTTCGGCACAAGAGGTGGAAACACCATATATTTT	CASSQDFGTRGGNTIYF
NA	TRBV6-1	NA	TRBJ1-2	15	TGTGCCAGCAGTGAAGGTTTGGTGGGGACCTATGGCTACACCTTC	CASSEGLVGTYGYTF
NA	TRBV9	NA	TRBJ2-7	16	TGTGCCAGCAGCGTAGCTTTTTGGGACTGCACCTACGAGCAGTACTTC	CASSVAFWDCTYEQYF
once	TRBV28	NA	TRBJ2-5	12	TGTGCCAGCAGTTTCCTAGGGGAGACCCAGTACTTC	CASSFLGETQYF
once	TRBV7-2	NA	TRBJ2-5	15	TGTGCCAGCAGCCGTGACCGCGACTACCAAGAGACCCAGTACTTC	CASSRDRDYQETQYF
few	TRBV28	NA	TRBJ2-7	12	TGTGCCAGCAGTTTACCCTACTACGAGCAGTACTTC	CASSLPYYEQYF
NA	TRBV6-6	NA	TRBJ2-7	15	TGTGCCAGCAGTTACTCTGAGACAGGAGCCTACGAGCAGTACTTC	CASSYSETGAYEQYF
NA	TRBV7-2	NA	TRBJ1-5	12	TGTGCCAGCAGCTTTAGTAATCAGCCCCAGCATTTT	CASSFSNQPQHF
NA	TRBV5-1	TRBD1	TRBJ1-3	16	TGCGCCAGCAGCCTTGGTACAGGGGCAGTGGGAAACACCATATATTTT	CASSLGTGAVGNTIYF
NA	TRBV28	TRBD1	TRBJ2-1	13	TGTGCCAGCATAGGGGGCCCACTTCATGAGCAGTTCTTC	CASIGGPLHEQFF
NA	TRBV5-1	TRBD2	TRBJ2-5	15	TGCGCCAGCAGCCTCGGACTAGCGGGAGGGGAGACCCAGTACTTC	CASSLGLAGGETQYF
once	TRBV7-2	NA	TRBJ2-1	19	TGTGCCAGCAGCTTAGCTGGACAGGGAATAGCGGGAGTCCGCCATGAGCAGTTCTTC	CASSLAGQGIAGVRHEQFF
NA	TRBV7-2	NA	TRBJ1-4	15	TGTGCCAGCGGCAACAGGGTCGCAACTAATGAAAAACTGTTTTTT	CASGNRVATNEKLFF
NA	TRBV2	TRBD2	TRBJ2-2	16	TGTGCCAGCAGGGGGTTAGCGGGACACAACACCGGGGAGCTGTTTTTT	CASRGLAGHNTGELFF
NA	TRBV13	TRBD2	TRBJ2-7	14	TGTGCCAGCAGCTCCTGGACTAGCGGGTACGAGCAGTACTTC	CASSSWTSGYEQYF
NA	TRBV10-3	NA	TRBJ2-4	12	TGTGCCATCATGGGGCAGGAAAACATTCAGTACTTC	CAIMGQENIQYF
once	TRBV10-2	TRBD1	TRBJ1-6	15	TGCGCCAGCAGTGGGACAGGGGGCTCTAATTCACCCCTCCACTTT	CASSGTGGSNSPLHF
NA	TRBV6-6	NA	TRBJ1-5	15	TGTGCCAGCAGATTCCTTTCGGGGTCCAATCAGCCCCAGCATTTT	CASRFLSGSNQPQHF
NA	TRBV5-1	TRBD2	TRBJ2-1	13	TGCGCCAGCAGCTTGAGCGGGGACCATGAGCAGTTCTTC	CASSLSGDHEQFF
NA	TRBV6-6	NA	TRBJ1-2	12	TGTGCCAGCAGTTACCGACAGGATGGCTACACCTTC	CASSYRQDGYTF
NA	TRBV30	NA	TRBJ2-7	16	TGTGCCTGGAGTCCGACGTTTGGGGGCCAAATTAGCGAGCAGTACTTC	CAWSPTFGGQISEQYF
NA	TRBV30	NA	TRBJ1-1	12	TGTGCCTGGACCTCACAGAACACTGAAGCTTTCTTT	CAWTSQNTEAFF
NA	TRBV7-9	NA	TRBJ2-7	12	TGTGCCAGCAGCTCACAGGGCTACGAGCAGTACTTC	CASSSQGYEQYF
NA	TRBV5-1	NA	TRBJ1-4	13	TGCGCCAGCAGCTTTGGGGTAGCGGAAAAACTGTTTTTT	CASSFGVAEKLFF
once	TRBV27	NA	TRBJ2-7	14	TGTGCCAGCAGTTTATTTCCAGGGACCTACGAGCAGTACTTC	CASSLFPGTYEQYF